The 10 T cell receptor beta chains reported below all come from one sample, sequenced in a study of blood T cell repertoires in COVID-19. Repertoires were generated with immunoSEQ multiplex PCR, while TCRdb's copy carries only in-frame clones and drops some. The sample contains approximately 160,000 clones, 85% to 95% of which appear only once. The sequenced sample was peripheral blood. Every receptor here comes from a man aged 45-60 years with acute or convalescent COVID-19.

The chain is built from TRBV28 and TRBJ2-5; 8 positions match TRBD2. The CDR3 is 15 residues long. V lost 7 bases, J lost 5 bases, and 12 bases stayed unmatched. CDR1 and CDR2 from the germline V gene are MDHEN and SYDVKM. The CDR3, as DNA: TGTGCCAGCACCTTACATCCCGGGGGGGCGGAGACCCAGTACTTC. Translation: CASTLHPGGAETQYF.

This sequence joins TRBV5-5 and TRBJ1-5; maybe TRBD1 (6 bases). Trimming removed 4 bases at V and 0 bases at J, with 11 bases between. This CDR3 spans 15 amino acids. Germline V gene sequence: CDR1 SGHKS, CDR2 YYEKEE (reference sequence). The DNA for the CDR3 is TGTGCCAGCAGCCGGACAGCAGGTAGCAATCAGCCCCAGCATTTT. Protein sequence: CASSRTAGSNQPQHF.

The chain carries TRBV7-6 and TRBJ2-7; 15 bases align to TRBD2. V dropped 3 bases and J dropped 3; count of bases not matched to a gene: 15. Germline assignment: CDR1 SGHVS and CDR2 FNYEAQ. The CDR3 runs 20 residues. This CDR3 is CASSFAPGLAGGGVVYEQYF. The CDR3 nucleotides read TGTGCCAGCAGCTTCGCACCGGGACTAGCGGGAGGTGGTGTGGTCTACGAGCAGTACTTC. Drawing the rest from reference TRBV7-6 and TRBJ2-7, the complete variable domain is GAGVSQSPRYKVTKRGQDVALRCDPISGHVSLYWYRQALGQGPEFLTYFNYEAQQDKSGLPNDRFSAERPEGSISTLTIQRTEQRDSAMYRCASSFAPGLAGGGVVYEQYFGPGTRLTVT.

J is TRBJ2-2 and V is TRBV19; TRBD2 matches 10 bases. Unmatched junction bases numbered 2, after V lost 1 base and J lost 3 bases. This CDR3 is built from 16 residues. Germline V CDR1 and CDR2: LNHDA, SQIVND (reference sequence). CDR3 DNA sequence: TGTGCCAGTAGTATAGGACTAGCGGGCTACACCGGGGAGCTGTTTTTT. Its translation: CASSIGLAGYTGELFF.

The V and J genes are TRBV5-8 and TRBJ1-2, with TRBD1 identical over 7 bases. CDR3 size: 14 residues. Trimming at V came to 4 bases and at J to 7 bases, leaving 10 bases not matched to a gene. Germline V gives CDR1 SGHTS, CDR2 YDEGEE. CDR3 protein: CASSTDRALSGYTF. The CDR3 region has the DNA TGTGCCAGCAGCACCGACAGGGCGTTAAGTGGCTACACCTTC.

This chain uses TRBV9 with TRBJ2-2; 9 bases fit TRBD2. The CDR3 totals 19 residues. Germline V gives CDR1 SGDLS, CDR2 YYNGEE. J gave up 1 base and V 0 bases, and 10 bases lay outside the gene matches. CDR3 DNA sequence: TGTGCCAGCAGCGTAGCCGGCGGCCTAGCGGGATTGAACACCGGGGAGCTGTTTTTT. It codes for CASSVAGGLAGLNTGELFF.

CDR3 DNA sequence: TGCGCCAGCAGCTTCCTAGCGGGAGGGACCGGGGAGCTGTTTTTT. Translated: CASSFLAGGTGELFF. This chain joins TRBV5-1 and TRBJ2-2; 12 bases fit TRBD2. The length of the CDR3 is 15 residues. CDR1 is SGHRS and CDR2 is YFSETQ in the germline V gene. After removal of 2 bases from V and 5 bases from J, the junction contained 1 base not matched to a gene.

The chain joins TRBV9 to TRBJ2-1, with D unresolved. CDR1 is SGDLS, CDR2 YYNGEE, per germline. This CDR3 has 15 amino acids. Trimming removed 0 bases from V and 0 bases from J, with 7 bases in between. The CDR3 spells CASSVDTVSYNEQFF. The CDR3 bases are TGTGCCAGCAGCGTAGACACAGTCTCCTACAATGAGCAGTTCTTC.

The chain is built from TRBV7-8 and TRBJ1-5; possibly TRBD1 for D (5 bases). CDR1 SGHVS and CDR2 FQNEAQ come from the germline V gene. CDR3 size: 16 residues. Trimming stripped 1 base from V and 1 base from J, with 11 bases between. CDR3 sequence: CASSLGRVRSNQPQHF. The CDR3 region has the DNA TGTGCCAGCAGCTTAGGCAGGGTCCGGAGCAATCAGCCCCAGCATTTT.

As DNA, the CDR3 is TGTGCCACTTCGGGACAGAAAGTCTCTGGGGCCAACGTCCTGACTTTC. Translating gives CATSGQKVSGANVLTF. V usage is TRBV19 and J usage is TRBJ2-6; TRBD1 aligns across 7 bases. CDR3 size: 16 residues. J was trimmed by 0 bases and V by 10 bases; bases with no gene match: 9. The V gene's germline CDR1 is LNHDA and CDR2 SQIVND (reference sequence).